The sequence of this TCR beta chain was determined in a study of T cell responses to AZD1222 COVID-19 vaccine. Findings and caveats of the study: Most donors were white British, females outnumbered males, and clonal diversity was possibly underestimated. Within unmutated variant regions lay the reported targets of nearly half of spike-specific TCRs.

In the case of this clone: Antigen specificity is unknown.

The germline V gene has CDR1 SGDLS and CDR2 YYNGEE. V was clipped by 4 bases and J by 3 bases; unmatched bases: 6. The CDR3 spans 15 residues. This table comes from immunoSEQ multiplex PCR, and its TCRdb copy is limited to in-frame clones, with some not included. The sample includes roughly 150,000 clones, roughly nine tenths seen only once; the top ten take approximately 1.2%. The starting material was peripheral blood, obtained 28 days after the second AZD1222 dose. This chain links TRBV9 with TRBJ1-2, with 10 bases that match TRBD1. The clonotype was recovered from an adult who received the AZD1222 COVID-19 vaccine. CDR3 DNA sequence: TGTGCCAGCAGCCCCGAAGACAGGGGGCACTATGGCTACACCTTC. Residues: CASSPEDRGHYGYTF.